This entry describes one TCR beta chain. Just one base apart from a much larger clone, this may be a read error. This entry belongs to a study of tumor-infiltrating lymphocytes in primary liver carcinoma. CDR1 is MNHEY and CDR2 is SVGEGT in the germline V gene. This CDR3 is 16 amino acids long. The source of the blood RNA was unsorted whole blood, and germline DNA was extracted as well. Priming with a constant-region primer yielded TCR beta cDNA from 450 to 600 ng total RNA. For TCR beta, libraries were produced by three nested multiplex PCR rounds using slightly modified ARM-PCR. Each of the first two PCR rounds ran roughly 9 cycles with TRBV1-TRBV30 forward and C-beta reverse primers. Using its own MiXCR run on the multiplex PCR reads, TCRdb lists one record per CDR3 protein. The sample holds about 330,000 distinct CDR3 sequences, less than 75% seen once.

The sequence came from a man aged 40-49 years with primary liver carcinoma and hepatitis B virus infection. The material sequenced was peripheral blood. The rearrangement uses TRBV6-2 or TRBV6-3 and TRBJ2-7, with 8 bases fitting TRBD2. This chain's CDR3 is CVSNPLVREGRYEQYF. In nucleotides, the CDR3 is TGTGTCAGCAACCCTCTCGTTCGGGAGGGCCGATACGAGCAGTACTTC.